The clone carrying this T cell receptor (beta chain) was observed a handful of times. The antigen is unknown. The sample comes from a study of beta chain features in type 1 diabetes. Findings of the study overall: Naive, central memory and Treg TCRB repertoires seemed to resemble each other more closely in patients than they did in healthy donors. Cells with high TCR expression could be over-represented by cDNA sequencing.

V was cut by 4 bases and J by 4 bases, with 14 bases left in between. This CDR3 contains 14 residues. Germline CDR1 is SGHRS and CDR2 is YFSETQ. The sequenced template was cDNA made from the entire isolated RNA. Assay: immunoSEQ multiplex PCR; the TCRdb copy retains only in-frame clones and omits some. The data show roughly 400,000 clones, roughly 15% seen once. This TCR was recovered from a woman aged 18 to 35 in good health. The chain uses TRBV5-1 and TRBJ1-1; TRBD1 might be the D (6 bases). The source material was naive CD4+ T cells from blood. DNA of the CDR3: TGCGCCAGCAGCCCCGGGACAATCACCACTGAAGCTTTCTTT. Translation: CASSPGTITTEAFF.